This T cell receptor (beta chain) emerged from a study of neoadjuvant anti-PD-1 for oral cavity cancer. Whole-study findings and limits: With a few patients per group, TCR findings need larger cohorts. Higher pretreatment blood Treg/Th17 ratios correlated with higher pretreatment blood and lower post-treatment tumor TCRbeta clonality. Greater tumor shrinkage accompanied bigger post-treatment sizes of preexisting clones.

Measured with immunoSEQ multiplex PCR; TCRdb has only the in-frame clones, and not every one. This table has under 15,000 clones, 60% to 80% appearing once. On this clone itself: Its target is unknown.

CDR3 size: 15 residues. The germline V gene has CDR1 SGHDN and CDR2 FVKESK. V lost 1 base and J lost 8; bases outside the gene matches: 8. Patients had HPV-negative, locally advanced oral cavity squamous cell carcinoma. This receptor was obtained from a person between 35 and 79 years old with oral cavity squamous cell carcinoma. The donor label of this sample is uncertain. The V call is TRBV14, the J call TRBJ1-2; 9 positions match TRBD1. This material consisted of tumor tissue, taken before nivolumab (anti-PD-1) treatment. Here the CDR3 reads CASSQGGTGFRGYTF. The CDR3 nucleotides read TGTGCCAGCAGCCAAGGGGGGACAGGGTTTCGGGGCTACACCTTC.